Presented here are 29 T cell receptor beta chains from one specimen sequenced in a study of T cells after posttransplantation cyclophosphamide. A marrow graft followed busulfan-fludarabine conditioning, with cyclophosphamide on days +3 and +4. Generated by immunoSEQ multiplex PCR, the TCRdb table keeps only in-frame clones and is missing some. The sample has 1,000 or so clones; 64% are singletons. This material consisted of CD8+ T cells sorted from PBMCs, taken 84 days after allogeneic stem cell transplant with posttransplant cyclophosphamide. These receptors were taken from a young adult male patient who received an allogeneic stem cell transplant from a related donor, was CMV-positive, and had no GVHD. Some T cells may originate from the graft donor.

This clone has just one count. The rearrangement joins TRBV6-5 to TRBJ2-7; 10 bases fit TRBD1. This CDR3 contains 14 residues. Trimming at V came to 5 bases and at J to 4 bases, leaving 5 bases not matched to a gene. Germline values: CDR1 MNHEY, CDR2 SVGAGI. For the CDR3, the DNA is TGTGCCAGCAGTGACAGGGGGCGCGGGTACGAGCAGTACTTC. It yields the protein CASSDRGRGYEQYF.

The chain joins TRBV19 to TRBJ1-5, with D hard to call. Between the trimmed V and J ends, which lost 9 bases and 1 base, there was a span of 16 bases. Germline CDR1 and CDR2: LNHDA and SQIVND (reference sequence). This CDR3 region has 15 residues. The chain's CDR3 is CASLPHTGSNQPQHF. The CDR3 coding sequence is TGTGCCAGCTTACCTCATACGGGAAGCAATCAGCCCCAGCATTTT.

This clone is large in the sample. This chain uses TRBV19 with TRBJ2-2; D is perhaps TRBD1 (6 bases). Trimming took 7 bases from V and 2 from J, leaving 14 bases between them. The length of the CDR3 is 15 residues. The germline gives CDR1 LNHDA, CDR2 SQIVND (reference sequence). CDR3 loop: CASTSWGQNTGELFF. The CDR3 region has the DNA TGTGCCAGTACATCATGGGGACAAAACACCGGGGAGCTGTTTTTT.

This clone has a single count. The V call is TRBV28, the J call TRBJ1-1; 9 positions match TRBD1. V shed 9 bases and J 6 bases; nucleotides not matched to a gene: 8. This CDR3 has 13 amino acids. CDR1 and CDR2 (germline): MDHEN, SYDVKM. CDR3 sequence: CASGDRDGSEAFF. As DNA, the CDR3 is TGTGCCAGTGGGGACAGGGACGGTTCTGAAGCTTTCTTT.

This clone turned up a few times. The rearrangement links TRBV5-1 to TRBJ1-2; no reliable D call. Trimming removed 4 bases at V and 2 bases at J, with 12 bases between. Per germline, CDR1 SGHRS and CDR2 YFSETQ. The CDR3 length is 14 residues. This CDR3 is CASSVTPTNYGYTF. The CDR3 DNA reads TGCGCCAGCAGCGTTACACCAACAAACTATGGCTACACCTTC.

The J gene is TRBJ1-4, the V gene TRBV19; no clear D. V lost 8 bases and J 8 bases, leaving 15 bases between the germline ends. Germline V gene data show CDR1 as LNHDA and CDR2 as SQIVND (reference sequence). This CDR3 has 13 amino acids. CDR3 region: CASGFNSNEKLFF. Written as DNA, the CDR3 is TGTGCCAGTGGTTTTAACTCCAACGAAAAACTGTTTTTT.

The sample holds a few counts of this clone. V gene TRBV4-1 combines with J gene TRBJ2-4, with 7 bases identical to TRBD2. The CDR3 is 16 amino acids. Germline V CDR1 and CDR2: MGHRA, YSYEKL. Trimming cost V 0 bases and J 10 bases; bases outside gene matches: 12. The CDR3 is CASSQDRASGVPIQYF. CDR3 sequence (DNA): TGCGCCAGCAGCCAAGATAGGGCCAGCGGGGTGCCAATTCAGTACTTC.

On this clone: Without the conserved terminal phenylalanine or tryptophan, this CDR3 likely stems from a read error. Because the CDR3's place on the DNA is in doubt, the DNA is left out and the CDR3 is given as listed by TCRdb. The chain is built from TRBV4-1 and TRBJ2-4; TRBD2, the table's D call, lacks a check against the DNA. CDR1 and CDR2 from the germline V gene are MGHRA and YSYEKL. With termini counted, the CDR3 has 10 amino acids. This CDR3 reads CASSHRGLIN.

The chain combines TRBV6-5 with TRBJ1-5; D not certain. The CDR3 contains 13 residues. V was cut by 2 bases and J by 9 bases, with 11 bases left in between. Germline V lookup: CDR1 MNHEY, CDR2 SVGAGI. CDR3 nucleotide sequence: TGTGCCAGCAGTTACGACCAAGGACTGCCCCAGCATTTT. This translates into CASSYDQGLPQHF.

The CDR3 loop is CASSVVGEGLNTEAFF. As DNA, the CDR3 is TGTGCCAGCAGCGTAGTAGGGGAGGGCTTGAACACTGAAGCTTTCTTT. The V call is TRBV9, the J call TRBJ1-1; D may be TRBD1 (5 bases). Germline assignment: CDR1 SGDLS and CDR2 YYNGEE. V lost 0 bases, J lost 0 bases, and 12 bases lay in between. The CDR3 loop spans 16 amino acids.

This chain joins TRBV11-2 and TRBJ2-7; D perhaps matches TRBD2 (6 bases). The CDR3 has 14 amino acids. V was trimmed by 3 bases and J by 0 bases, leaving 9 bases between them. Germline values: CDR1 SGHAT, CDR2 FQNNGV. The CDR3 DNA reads TGTGCCAGCAGCTTTTGGCGGGACTCCTACGAGCAGTACTTC. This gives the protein CASSFWRDSYEQYF.

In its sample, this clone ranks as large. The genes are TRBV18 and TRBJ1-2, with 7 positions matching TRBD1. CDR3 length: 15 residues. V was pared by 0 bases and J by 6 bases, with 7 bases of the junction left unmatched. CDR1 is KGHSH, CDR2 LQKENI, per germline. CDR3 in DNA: TGTGCCAGCTCACCACCCGACAGGGAGTTGAATGGCTACACCTTC. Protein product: CASSPPDRELNGYTF.

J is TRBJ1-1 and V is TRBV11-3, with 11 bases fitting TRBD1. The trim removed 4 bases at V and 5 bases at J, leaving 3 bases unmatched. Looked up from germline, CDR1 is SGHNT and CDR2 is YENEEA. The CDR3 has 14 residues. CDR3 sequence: CASSWTGGETEAFF. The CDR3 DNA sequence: TGTGCCAGCAGCTGGACAGGGGGCGAAACTGAAGCTTTCTTT.

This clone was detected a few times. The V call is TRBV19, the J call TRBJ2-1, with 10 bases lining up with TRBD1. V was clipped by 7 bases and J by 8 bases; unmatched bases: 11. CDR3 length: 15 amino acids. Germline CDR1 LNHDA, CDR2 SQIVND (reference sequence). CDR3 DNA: TGTGCCAGTACCCAGGGACAGGGGATCGGGGATGAGCAGTTCTTC. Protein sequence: CASTQGQGIGDEQFF.

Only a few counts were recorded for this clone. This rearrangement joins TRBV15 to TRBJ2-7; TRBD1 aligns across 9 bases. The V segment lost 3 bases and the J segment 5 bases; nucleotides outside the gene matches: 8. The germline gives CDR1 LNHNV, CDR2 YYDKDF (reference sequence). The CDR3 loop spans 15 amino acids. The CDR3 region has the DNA TGTGCCACCAGCAGGGCCCGGGACAGGGAACACGAGCAGTACTTC. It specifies CATSRARDREHEQYF.

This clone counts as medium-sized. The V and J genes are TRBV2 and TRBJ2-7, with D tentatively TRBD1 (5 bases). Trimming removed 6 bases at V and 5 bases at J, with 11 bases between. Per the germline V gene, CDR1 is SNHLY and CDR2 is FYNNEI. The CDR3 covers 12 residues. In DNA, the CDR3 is TGTGCCAGCAGGCGGACACGGGACGAGCAGTACTTC. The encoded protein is CASRRTRDEQYF.

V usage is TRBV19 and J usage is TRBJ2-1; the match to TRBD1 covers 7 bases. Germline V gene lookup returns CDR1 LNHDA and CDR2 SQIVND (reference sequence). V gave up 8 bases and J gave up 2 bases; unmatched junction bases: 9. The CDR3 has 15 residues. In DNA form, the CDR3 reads TGTGCCAGTCTGGTGGGGCAGGGGGCCTACAATGAGCAGTTCTTC. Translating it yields CASLVGQGAYNEQFF. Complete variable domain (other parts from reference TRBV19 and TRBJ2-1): DGGITQSPKYLFRKEGQNVTLSCEQNLNHDAMYWYRQDPGQGLRLIYYSQIVNDFQKGDIAEGYSVSREKKESFPLTVTSAQKNPTAFYLCASLVGQGAYNEQFFGPGTRLTVL.

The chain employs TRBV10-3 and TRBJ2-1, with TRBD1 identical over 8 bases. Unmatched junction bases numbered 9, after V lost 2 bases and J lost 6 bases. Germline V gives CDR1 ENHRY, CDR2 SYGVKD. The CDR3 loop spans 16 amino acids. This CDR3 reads CAISEPSRQGSNEQFF. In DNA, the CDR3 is TGTGCCATCAGTGAGCCTTCGAGACAGGGGTCCAATGAGCAGTTCTTC.

The CDR3 here is CASSPDRPRPKSSGNTIYF. As DNA, the CDR3 is TGTGCCAGCAGCCCGGACAGGCCTAGACCAAAAAGCTCTGGAAACACCATATATTTT. The V call is TRBV5-4, the J call TRBJ1-3; 7 bases agree with TRBD1. Losses at the gene ends were 4 bases for V and 0 bases for J; bases not matched to a gene: 16. The germline V gene encodes CDR1 SGHNT and CDR2 YYREEE (reference sequence). This CDR3 is 19 amino acids long.

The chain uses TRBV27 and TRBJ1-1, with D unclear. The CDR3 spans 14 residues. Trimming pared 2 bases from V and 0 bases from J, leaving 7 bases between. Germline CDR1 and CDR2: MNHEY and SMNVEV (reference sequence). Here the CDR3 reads CASSLTAMNTEAFF. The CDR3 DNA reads TGTGCCAGCAGTTTAACAGCTATGAACACTGAAGCTTTCTTT.

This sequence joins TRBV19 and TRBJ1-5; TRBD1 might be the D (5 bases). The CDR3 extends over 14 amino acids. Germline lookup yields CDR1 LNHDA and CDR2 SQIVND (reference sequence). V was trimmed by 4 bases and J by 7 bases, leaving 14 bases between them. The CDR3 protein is CASSNQGLGQPQHF. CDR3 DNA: TGTGCCAGTAGTAATCAGGGCTTAGGACAGCCCCAGCATTTT. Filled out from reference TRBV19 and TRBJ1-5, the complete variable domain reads DGGITQSPKYLFRKEGQNVTLSCEQNLNHDAMYWYRQDPGQGLRLIYYSQIVNDFQKGDIAEGYSVSREKKESFPLTVTSAQKNPTAFYLCASSNQGLGQPQHFGDGTRLSIL.

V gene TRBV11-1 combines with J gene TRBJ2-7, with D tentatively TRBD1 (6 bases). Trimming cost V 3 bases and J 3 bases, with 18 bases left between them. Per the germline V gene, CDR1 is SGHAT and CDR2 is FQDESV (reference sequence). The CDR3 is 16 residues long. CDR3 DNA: TGTGCCAGCAGCTTTGCCGGGGACACAATAGACTACGAGCAGTACTTC. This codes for CASSFAGDTIDYEQYF.

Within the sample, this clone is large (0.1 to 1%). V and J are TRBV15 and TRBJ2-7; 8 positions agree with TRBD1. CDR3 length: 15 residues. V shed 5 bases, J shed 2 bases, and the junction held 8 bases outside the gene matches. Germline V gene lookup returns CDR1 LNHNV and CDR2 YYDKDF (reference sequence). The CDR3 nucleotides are TGTGCCACCAGCTCCCGGGACAGGAGTGCCTACGAGCAGTACTTC. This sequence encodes CATSSRDRSAYEQYF.

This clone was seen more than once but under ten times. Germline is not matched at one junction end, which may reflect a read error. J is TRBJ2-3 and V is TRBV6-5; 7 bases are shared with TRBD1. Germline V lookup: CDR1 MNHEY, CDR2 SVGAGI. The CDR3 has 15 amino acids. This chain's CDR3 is CASSYRDRYTDMQYF. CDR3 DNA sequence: TGTGCCAGCAGTTACCGGGACAGATACACAGATATGCAGTATTTT.

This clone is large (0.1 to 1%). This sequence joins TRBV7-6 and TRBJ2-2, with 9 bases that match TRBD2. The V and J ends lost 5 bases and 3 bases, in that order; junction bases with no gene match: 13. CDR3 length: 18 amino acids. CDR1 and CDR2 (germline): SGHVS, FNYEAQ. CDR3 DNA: TGTGCCAGCAGCCATAGAATGGCGGGAGGGTCCGACACCGGGGAGCTGTTTTTT. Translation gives CASSHRMAGGSDTGELFF.

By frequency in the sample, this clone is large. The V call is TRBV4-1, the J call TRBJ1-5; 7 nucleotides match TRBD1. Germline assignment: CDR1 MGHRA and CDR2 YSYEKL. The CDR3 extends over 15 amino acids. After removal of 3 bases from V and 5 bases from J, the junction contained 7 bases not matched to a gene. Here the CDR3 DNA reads TGCGCCAGCAGCCAGACAGGGATAGACGATCAGCCCCAGCATTTT. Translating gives CASSQTGIDDQPQHF.

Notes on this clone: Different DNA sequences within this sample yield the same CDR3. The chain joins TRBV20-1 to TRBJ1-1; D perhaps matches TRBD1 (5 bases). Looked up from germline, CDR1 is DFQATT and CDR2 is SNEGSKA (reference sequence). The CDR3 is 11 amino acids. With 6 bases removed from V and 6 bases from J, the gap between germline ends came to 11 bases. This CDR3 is CSAHRGSEAFF. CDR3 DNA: TGCAGTGCCCACCGGGGGTCTGAAGCTTTCTTT.

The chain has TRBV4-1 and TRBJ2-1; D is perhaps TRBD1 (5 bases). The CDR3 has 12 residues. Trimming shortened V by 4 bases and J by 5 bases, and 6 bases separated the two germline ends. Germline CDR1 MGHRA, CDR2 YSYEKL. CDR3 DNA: TGCGCCAGCAGCCCAGGGAACAATGAGCAGTTCTTC. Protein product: CASSPGNNEQFF.

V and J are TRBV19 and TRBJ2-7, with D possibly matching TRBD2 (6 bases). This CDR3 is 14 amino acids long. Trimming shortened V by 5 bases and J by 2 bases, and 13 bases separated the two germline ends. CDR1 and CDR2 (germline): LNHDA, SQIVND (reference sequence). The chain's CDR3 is CASSESGFTYEQYF. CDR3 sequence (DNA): TGTGCCAGTAGTGAAAGCGGGTTCACCTACGAGCAGTACTTC.